These 24 T cell receptor beta chains originate from one sample sequenced in a study of blood T cell repertoires in COVID-19. The method was immunoSEQ multiplex PCR; TCRdb's version includes in-frame clones alone and lacks a portion of them. This table holds around 300,000 clones, about 90% found once. What was sequenced was peripheral blood. Receptors originate from a woman aged 40 to 50 with COVID-19, enrolled during active disease.

The V and J genes are TRBV30 and TRBJ1-4; tentatively, D is TRBD1 (6 bases). Per the germline V gene, CDR1 is GTSNPN and CDR2 is SVGIG (reference sequence). The CDR3 has 12 amino acids. V dropped 4 bases and J dropped 8 bases, with 11 bases sitting between them. The CDR3: CAWTAGVEKLFF. CDR3 sequence (DNA): TGTGCCTGGACGGCAGGGGTAGAAAAACTGTTTTTT.

The chain combines TRBV10-3 with TRBJ2-5, with TRBD1 as a possible D gene (8 bases). V was clipped by 6 bases and J by 7 bases, with 15 bases between them. CDR1 and CDR2 from the germline V gene are ENHRY and SYGVKD. This CDR3 is built from 13 residues. The CDR3 bases are TGTGCCATCAGCCTGACAGGGGAGGGGACCCAGTACTTC. As protein: CAISLTGEGTQYF.

V and J are TRBV7-2 and TRBJ2-1, with D perhaps TRBD2 (5 bases). The CDR3 is made up of 13 amino acids. The germline gives CDR1 SGHTA, CDR2 FQGNSA. Trimming pared 2 bases from V and 10 bases from J, leaving 12 bases between. The CDR3 DNA sequence: TGTGCCAGCAGCTTAAGTCAAACGGGAGAGCAGTTCTTC. It codes for CASSLSQTGEQFF.

The rearrangement links TRBV4-2 to TRBJ2-3, with D possibly being TRBD2 (7 bases). Per germline, CDR1 LGHNA and CDR2 YNFKEQ. This CDR3 region has 17 residues. Deletions cut 0 bases from V and 4 bases from J, with 17 bases between. The CDR3 coding sequence is TGTGCCAGCAGCCAAGATGGGGCTGTGGGGGGGCCAGATACGCAGTATTTT. Protein: CASSQDGAVGGPDTQYF.

This rearrangement joins TRBV10-3 to TRBJ1-4; TRBD1 matches at 11 bases. Trimming cost V 2 bases and J 9 bases; bases outside gene matches: 2. There are 14 residues in the CDR3. From germline, CDR1 is ENHRY and CDR2 SYGVKD. The CDR3 sequence: CAISEGDRGKKLFF. CDR3 nucleotides: TGTGCCATCAGTGAGGGGGACAGGGGGAAAAAACTGTTTTTT.

The chain combines TRBV7-2 with TRBJ1-4; the D gene is possibly TRBD1 (5 bases). Germline V gene lookup returns CDR1 SGHTA and CDR2 FQGNSA. V gave up 3 bases and J gave up 13 bases, with 12 bases separating them. The CDR3 loop spans 12 amino acids. The CDR3 DNA is TGTGCCAGCAGCTTGGACACCTCGGGACTGTTTTTT. This gives the protein CASSLDTSGLFF.

The J gene is TRBJ2-4, the V gene TRBV11-3; a weak D match, TRBD2 (6 bases). This CDR3 region has 16 residues. CDR1 and CDR2 from the germline V gene are SGHNT and YENEEA. V was clipped by 4 bases and J by 1 base, with 14 bases between them. CDR3 in amino acids: CASSSGGTGAKNIQYF. The CDR3 DNA reads TGTGCCAGCAGCTCCGGCGGGACCGGGGCCAAAAACATTCAGTACTTC.

V is TRBV18 and J is TRBJ1-3; TRBD1 matches 9 bases. J lost 4 bases, V lost 2 bases, and 9 bases had no gene match. Germline assignment: CDR1 KGHSH and CDR2 LQKENI. The CDR3 loop spans 17 amino acids. The CDR3 loop reads CASSPSRGTGTGNTIYF. The CDR3 DNA sequence: TGTGCCAGCTCACCAAGTCGCGGGACAGGGACCGGAAACACCATATATTTT.

This clone was observed a single time. The V call is TRBV6-2 or TRBV6-3, the J call TRBJ2-3; a weak D match, TRBD2 (7 bases). CDR3 length: 11 amino acids. V lost 6 bases, J lost 15 bases, and 16 bases lay in between. From germline, CDR1 is MNHEY and CDR2 SVGEGT. Here the CDR3 reads CASSQGGEGYF. DNA of the CDR3: TGTGCCAGCAGCCAAGGGGGGGAAGGTTATTTT.

The rearrangement uses TRBV9 and TRBJ1-1; D ambiguous. The V gene's germline CDR1 is SGDLS and CDR2 YYNGEE. The CDR3 sequence is 13 residues long. V shed 0 bases and J shed 3 bases, with 6 bases lying between them. The CDR3 loop reads CASSVGEHTEAFF. CDR3 DNA sequence: TGTGCCAGCAGCGTAGGGGAGCACACTGAAGCTTTCTTT.

The chain has TRBV11-2 and TRBJ2-7; tentative D call: TRBD2 (6 bases). The V and J ends lost 1 base and 2 bases respectively, with 9 bases between them. This CDR3 spans 14 amino acids. The germline V gene has CDR1 SGHAT and CDR2 FQNNGV. The CDR3 nucleotides read TGTGCCAGCAGCTTAGTGGAGGGAACCTACGAGCAGTACTTC. Its protein is CASSLVEGTYEQYF.

V gene TRBV5-1 combines with J gene TRBJ1-1; tentatively, D is TRBD1 (6 bases). The length of the CDR3 is 13 residues. Germline values: CDR1 SGHRS, CDR2 YFSETQ. V was pared by 5 bases and J by 7 bases, with 15 bases between. The CDR3 is CASSVAGDGEAFF. Written as DNA, the CDR3 is TGCGCCAGCAGTGTTGCAGGGGATGGTGAAGCTTTCTTT.

The chain has TRBV27 and TRBJ1-2, with D perhaps matching TRBD1 (6 bases). V was cut by 5 bases and J by 1 base, with 14 bases left in between. Germline CDR1 and CDR2: MNHEY and SMNVEV (reference sequence). The CDR3 is made up of 15 amino acids. In nucleotides, the CDR3 is TGTGCCAGCAGTAAAGGGGCAGGGGTTAACTATGGCTACACCTTC. Translated, it gives CASSKGAGVNYGYTF.

This clone was recorded once. The chain joins TRBV10-3 to TRBJ1-1; 9 positions match TRBD1. The CDR3 is 11 residues long. V lost 11 bases, J lost 4 bases, and 2 bases stayed unmatched. Germline V CDR1 and CDR2: ENHRY, SYGVKD. As DNA, the CDR3 is TGTGCCTCGGGACAGGGCACTGAAGCTTTCTTT. Its protein product is CASGQGTEAFF.

The CDR3 here is CASSLQISNQPQHF. CDR3 nucleotide sequence: TGTGCCAGCAGTTTACAGATTAGCAATCAGCCCCAGCATTTT. This chain joins TRBV27 and TRBJ1-5; D gene ambiguous. Germline V gene data show CDR1 as MNHEY and CDR2 as SMNVEV (reference sequence). The CDR3 spans 14 residues. With 2 bases removed from V and 0 bases from J, the gap between germline ends came to 5 bases.

The J gene is TRBJ2-7, the V gene TRBV19; 8 bases are a match to TRBD2. Trimming removed 4 bases from V and 5 bases from J; junction bases left unmatched: 7. The CDR3 runs 14 residues. CDR1 is LNHDA and CDR2 is SQIVND in the germline V gene (reference sequence). CDR3 in amino acids: CASSTGGERNEQYF. CDR3 in DNA: TGTGCCAGTAGTACGGGGGGGGAAAGGAACGAGCAGTACTTC.

The chain has TRBV29-1 and TRBJ2-2, with TRBD2 matching 9 bases. Per the germline V gene, CDR1 is SQVTM and CDR2 is ANQGSEA. The CDR3 totals 16 residues. V lost 4 bases and J lost 4; bases outside the gene matches: 10. The CDR3 protein is CSVGGAGGRATGELFF. The CDR3 nucleotides read TGCAGCGTTGGAGGAGCGGGAGGCCGTGCCACCGGGGAGCTGTTTTTT.

This clone has only a few counts. Here the CDR3 reads CASSANSVTEAFF. The CDR3 coding sequence is TGTGCCAGCAGTGCCAATTCGGTCACTGAAGCTTTCTTT. The chain recombines TRBV2 with TRBJ1-1; no clear D gene. Trimming cost V 4 bases and J 4 bases, with 10 bases left between them. Germline V gene sequence: CDR1 SNHLY, CDR2 FYNNEI. This CDR3 has 13 residues.

The genes are TRBV7-2 and TRBJ2-3; TRBD2 matches at 10 bases. CDR1 is SGHTA and CDR2 is FQGNSA in the germline V gene. The trim removed 0 bases at V and 10 bases at J, leaving 13 bases unmatched. The CDR3 extends over 17 amino acids. DNA of the CDR3: TGTGCCAGCAGCTTAGCGCCTAGCGGGAGCGGTAACGATGCGCAGTATTTT. It translates to CASSLAPSGSGNDAQYF.

A single count supports this clone. The rearrangement uses TRBV27 and TRBJ1-1; 7 positions match TRBD1. Trimming removed 3 bases from V and 3 bases from J; junction bases left unmatched: 4. The CDR3 covers 14 residues. Per the germline V gene, CDR1 is MNHEY and CDR2 is SMNVEV (reference sequence). The CDR3 sequence is CASSFRGRDTEAFF. The CDR3 DNA follows: TGTGCCAGCAGTTTTAGGGGGCGGGACACTGAAGCTTTCTTT.

This chain uses TRBV18 with TRBJ2-2; 11 bases align to TRBD2. The trim removed 2 bases at V and 1 base at J, leaving 0 bases unmatched. Germline V CDR1 and CDR2: KGHSH, LQKENI. The CDR3 has 16 residues. The CDR3 region is CASSPGTSGNTGELFF. The CDR3 bases are TGTGCCAGCTCACCAGGGACTAGCGGGAACACCGGGGAGCTGTTTTTT. The complete variable domain, with remaining parts taken from reference TRBV18 and TRBJ2-2, reads NAGVMQNPRHLVRRRGQEARLRCSPMKGHSHVYWYRQLPEEGLKFMVYLQKENIIDESGMPKERFSAEFPKEGPSILRIQQVVRGDSAAYFCASSPGTSGNTGELFFGEGSRLTVL.

This sequence joins TRBV2 and TRBJ1-3, with TRBD1 identical over 10 bases. Germline values: CDR1 SNHLY, CDR2 FYNNEI. With V trimmed by 6 bases and J by 4 bases, 6 bases remained unmatched. The CDR3 consists of 15 residues. CDR3 DNA: TGTGCCAGCAGGTCGGGACAGGGGCAAGGAAACACCATATATTTT. This gives the protein CASRSGQGQGNTIYF.

This clone was seen a handful of times. The chain links TRBV28 to TRBJ1-1; D is ambiguous. The V and J ends lost 1 base and 8 bases respectively, with 8 bases between them. The length of the CDR3 is 12 residues. Per the germline V gene, CDR1 is MDHEN and CDR2 is SYDVKM. In nucleotides, the CDR3 is TGTGCCAGCAGTTTATTCCACATAGAAGCTTTCTTT. It is translated as CASSLFHIEAFF.

This clone has just one count. V is TRBV28 and J is TRBJ2-3, with no clear D. Per the germline V gene, CDR1 is MDHEN and CDR2 is SYDVKM. Trimming cost V 3 bases and J 6 bases, with 7 bases left between them. This CDR3 contains 12 residues. Here the CDR3 reads CASSFLRDTQYF. As DNA, the CDR3 is TGTGCCAGCAGTTTCCTACGGGATACGCAGTATTTT.